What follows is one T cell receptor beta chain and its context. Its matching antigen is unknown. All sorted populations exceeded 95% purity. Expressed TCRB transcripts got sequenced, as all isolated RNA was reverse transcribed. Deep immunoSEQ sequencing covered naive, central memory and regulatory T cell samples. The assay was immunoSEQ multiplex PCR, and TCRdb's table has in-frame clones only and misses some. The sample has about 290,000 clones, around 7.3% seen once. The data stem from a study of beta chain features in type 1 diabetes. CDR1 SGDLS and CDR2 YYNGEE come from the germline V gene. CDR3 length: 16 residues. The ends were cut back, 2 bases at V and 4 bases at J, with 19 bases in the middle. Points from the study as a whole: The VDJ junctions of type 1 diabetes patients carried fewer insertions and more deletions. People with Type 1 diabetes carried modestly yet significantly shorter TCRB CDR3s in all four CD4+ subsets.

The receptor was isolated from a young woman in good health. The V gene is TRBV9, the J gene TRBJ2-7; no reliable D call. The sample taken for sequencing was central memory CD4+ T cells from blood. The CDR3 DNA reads TGTGCCAGCAGCGTCCCCTCCCGAAGGATTGCGTACGAGCAGTACGTC. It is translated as CASSVPSRRIAYEQYV.